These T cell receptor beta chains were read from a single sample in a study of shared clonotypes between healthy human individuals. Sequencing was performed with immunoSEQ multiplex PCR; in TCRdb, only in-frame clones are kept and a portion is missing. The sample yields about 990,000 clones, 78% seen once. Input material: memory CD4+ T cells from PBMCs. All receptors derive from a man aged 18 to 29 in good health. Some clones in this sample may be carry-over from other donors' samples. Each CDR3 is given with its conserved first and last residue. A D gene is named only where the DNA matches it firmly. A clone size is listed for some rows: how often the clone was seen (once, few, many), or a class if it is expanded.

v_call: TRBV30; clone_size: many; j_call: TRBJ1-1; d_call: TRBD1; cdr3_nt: TGTGCTTCTAGAGGACAGGAGGTGGGGCGCGCTGAAGCTTTCTTT; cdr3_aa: CASRGQEVGRAEAFF
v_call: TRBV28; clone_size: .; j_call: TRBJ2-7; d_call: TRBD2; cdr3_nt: TGTGCCAGCAGTCGCAGGACTAGCTCCTACGAGCAGTACTTC; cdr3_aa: CASSRRTSSYEQYF
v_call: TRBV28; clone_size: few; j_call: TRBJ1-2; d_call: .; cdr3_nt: TGTGCCAGCAACCCGAACTCCTATGGCTACACCTTC; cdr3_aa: CASNPNSYGYTF
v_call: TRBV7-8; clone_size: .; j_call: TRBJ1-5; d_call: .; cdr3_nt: TGTGCCAGCAGCCTTTTTAGGGAAGTCGGCAATCAGCCCCAGCATTTT; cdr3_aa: CASSLFREVGNQPQHF
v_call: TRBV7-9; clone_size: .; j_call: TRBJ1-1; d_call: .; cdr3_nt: TGTGCCAGCAGCTTACCAAATCCTGACCCGCGAACTGAAGCTTTCTTT; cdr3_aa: CASSLPNPDPRTEAFF
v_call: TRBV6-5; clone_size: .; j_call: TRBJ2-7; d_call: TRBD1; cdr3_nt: TGTGCCAGCAGTTACTCGGGGGACAGGGGCTACGAGCAGTACTTC; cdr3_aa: CASSYSGDRGYEQYF
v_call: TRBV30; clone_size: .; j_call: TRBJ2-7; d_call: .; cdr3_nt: TGTGCCTGGAGTGTAACCTACGAGCAGTACTTC; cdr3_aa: CAWSVTYEQYF
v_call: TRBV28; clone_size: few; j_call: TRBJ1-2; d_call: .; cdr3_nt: TGTGCCAGCGGGAGTGGAAGGGTCTATGGCTACACCTTC; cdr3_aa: CASGSGRVYGYTF
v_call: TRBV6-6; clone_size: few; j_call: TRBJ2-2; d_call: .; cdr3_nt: TGTGCCGGAAAACAGGGAACCGCGAACACCGGGGAGCTGTTTTTT; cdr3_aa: CAGKQGTANTGELFF
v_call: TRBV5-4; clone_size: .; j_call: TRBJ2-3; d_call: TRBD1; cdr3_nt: TGTGCCAGCAGCACGCAGGGGGCCATTGACACAGATACGCAGTATTTT; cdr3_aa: CASSTQGAIDTDTQYF
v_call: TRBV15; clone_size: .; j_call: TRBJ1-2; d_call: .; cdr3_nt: TGTGCCACCAGCGTCATAGTAGGTGACTATGGCTACACCTTC; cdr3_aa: CATSVIVGDYGYTF
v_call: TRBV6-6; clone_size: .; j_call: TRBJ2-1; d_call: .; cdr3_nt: TGTGCCAGCAGTGACTCCGGCCGGGGTAACAATGAGCAGTTCTTC; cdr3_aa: CASSDSGRGNNEQFF
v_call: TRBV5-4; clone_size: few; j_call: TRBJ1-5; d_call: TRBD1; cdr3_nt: TGTGCCAGCAGCGCGGGACAGGGGGCCGATCAGCCCCAGCATTTT; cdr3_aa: CASSAGQGADQPQHF
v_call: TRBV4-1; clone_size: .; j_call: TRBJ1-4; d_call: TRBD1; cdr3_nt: TGCGCCAGCAGTCTCCTAACGGGACAGGCGGGAGAAAAACTGTTTTTT; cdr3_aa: CASSLLTGQAGEKLFF
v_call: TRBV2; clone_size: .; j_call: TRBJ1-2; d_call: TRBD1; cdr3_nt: TGTGCCATGAACAGGGGCGTGGACCCTAACTATGGCTACACCTTC; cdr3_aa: CAMNRGVDPNYGYTF
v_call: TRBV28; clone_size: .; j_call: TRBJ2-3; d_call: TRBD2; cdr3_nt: TGTGCCAGCAGTTTCTCACCTAGCGGGAGAGCGAGAGATACGCAGTATTTT; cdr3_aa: CASSFSPSGRARDTQYF
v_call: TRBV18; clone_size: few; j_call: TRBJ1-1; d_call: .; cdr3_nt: TGTGCCAGCTCGTCCCAGGTCCCGAACACTGAAGCTTTCTTT; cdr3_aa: CASSSQVPNTEAFF
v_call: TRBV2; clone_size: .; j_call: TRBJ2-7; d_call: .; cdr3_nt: TGTGCCAGCAGTGAGCAGGGGCAGTACTTC; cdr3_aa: CASSEQGQYF
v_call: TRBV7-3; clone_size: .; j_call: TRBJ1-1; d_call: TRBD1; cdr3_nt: TGTGCCAGCAGCTTAGGGGGTGGGACAGGGAACACTGAAGCTTTCTTT; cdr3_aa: CASSLGGGTGNTEAFF
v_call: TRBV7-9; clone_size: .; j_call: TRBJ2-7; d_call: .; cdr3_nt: TGTGCCAGCAGCTTAGTAAGCTACGAGCAGTACTTC; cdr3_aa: CASSLVSYEQYF
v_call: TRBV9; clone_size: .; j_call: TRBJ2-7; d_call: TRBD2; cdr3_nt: TGTGCCAGCAGCGTTGGTAGCGGGAGTGGGTACTACGAGCAGTACTTC; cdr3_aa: CASSVGSGSGYYEQYF
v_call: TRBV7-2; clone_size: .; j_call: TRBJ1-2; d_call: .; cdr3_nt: TGTGCCAGCAGCTTACCGGGCTCCGGGCAAGGGGGCTACACCTTC; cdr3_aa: CASSLPGSGQGGYTF
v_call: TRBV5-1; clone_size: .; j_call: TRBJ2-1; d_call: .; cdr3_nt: TGCGCCAGCAGCTTGGAAACCACGGCCTCCTACAATGAGCAGTTCTTC; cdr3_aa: CASSLETTASYNEQFF
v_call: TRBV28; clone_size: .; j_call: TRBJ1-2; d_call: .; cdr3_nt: TGTGCCAGCAGCCTCCGCGAATATGGCTACACCTTC; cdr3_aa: CASSLREYGYTF
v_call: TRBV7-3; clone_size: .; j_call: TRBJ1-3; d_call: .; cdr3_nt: TGTGCCAGCAGCTTAGACGGGAGGGGAAACACCATATATTTT; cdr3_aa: CASSLDGRGNTIYF
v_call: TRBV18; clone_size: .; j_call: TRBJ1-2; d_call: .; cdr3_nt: TGTGCCAGCTCACCGACAGACGACTATGGCTACACCTTC; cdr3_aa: CASSPTDDYGYTF
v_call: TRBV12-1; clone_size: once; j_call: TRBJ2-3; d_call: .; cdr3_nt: TGTGCCAGCAGCTCCTCAACAGATACGCAGTATTTT; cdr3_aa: CASSSSTDTQYF
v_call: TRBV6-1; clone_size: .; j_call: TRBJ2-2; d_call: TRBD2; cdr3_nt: TGTGCCAGCAGTGAACGGAGGGGGACTAGCGGGAGTGGCGGGGAGCTGTTTTTT; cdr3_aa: CASSERRGTSGSGGELFF
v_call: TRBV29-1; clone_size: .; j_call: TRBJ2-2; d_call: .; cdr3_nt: TGCAGCGTTGTATGGGGGGCCGGGGAGCTGTTTTTT; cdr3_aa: CSVVWGAGELFF
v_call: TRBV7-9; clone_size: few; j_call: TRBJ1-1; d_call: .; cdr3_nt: TGTGCCAGCAGCTTATTTTTATTGGACACTGAAGCTTTCTTT; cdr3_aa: CASSLFLLDTEAFF
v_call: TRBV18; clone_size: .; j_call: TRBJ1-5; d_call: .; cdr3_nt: TGTGCCAGCTCACCTACCGGTCAAGTTAATCAGCCCCAGCATTTT; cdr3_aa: CASSPTGQVNQPQHF
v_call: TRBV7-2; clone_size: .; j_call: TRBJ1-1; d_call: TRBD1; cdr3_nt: TGTGCCAGCAGCCCCAGGACAGGAGACACTGAAGCTTTCTTT; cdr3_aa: CASSPRTGDTEAFF
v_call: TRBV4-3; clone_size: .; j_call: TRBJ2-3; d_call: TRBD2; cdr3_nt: TGCGCCAGCAGCCAAGACCCTCGGGAGGGACTCACAGATACGCAGTATTTT; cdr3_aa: CASSQDPREGLTDTQYF
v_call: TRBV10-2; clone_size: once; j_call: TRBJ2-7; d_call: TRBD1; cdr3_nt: TGCGCCAGCAGTGACTTGACAGGGGGCTACGAGCAGTACTTC; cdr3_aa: CASSDLTGGYEQYF
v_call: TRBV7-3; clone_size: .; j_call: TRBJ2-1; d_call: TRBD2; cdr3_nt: TGTGCCAGCAGCGTGGGAGGGCCACGCTCCTACAATGAGCAGTTCTTC; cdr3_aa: CASSVGGPRSYNEQFF
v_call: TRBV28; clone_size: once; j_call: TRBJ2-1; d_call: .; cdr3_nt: TGTGCCAGCAGTTTTAGGACGCCGGTTAAGCAGTTCTTC; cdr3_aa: CASSFRTPVKQFF
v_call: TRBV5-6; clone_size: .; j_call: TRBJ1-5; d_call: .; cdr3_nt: TGTGCCAGCAGCTTTGGGGGTGGGGCTTGGTATCAGCCCCAGCATTTT; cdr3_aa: CASSFGGGAWYQPQHF
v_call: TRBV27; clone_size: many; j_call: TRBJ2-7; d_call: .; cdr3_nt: TGTGCCAGCAAAAAGGGCCACTTAGTGCCCAGCGAGCAGTACTTC; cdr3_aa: CASKKGHLVPSEQYF
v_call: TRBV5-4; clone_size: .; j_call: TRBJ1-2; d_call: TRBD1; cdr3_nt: TGTGCCAGCAGGGGATCGGTGGGACAGGACTATGGCTACACCTTC; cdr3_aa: CASRGSVGQDYGYTF
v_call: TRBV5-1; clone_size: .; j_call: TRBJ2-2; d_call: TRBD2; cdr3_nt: TGCGCCAGTGGGACTAGCGGATTCAACACCGGGGAGCTGTTTTTT; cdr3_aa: CASGTSGFNTGELFF
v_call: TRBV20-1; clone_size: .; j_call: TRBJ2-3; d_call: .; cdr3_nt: TGCAGCCACCAGCCGGCAGATACGCAGTATTTT; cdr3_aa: CSHQPADTQYF
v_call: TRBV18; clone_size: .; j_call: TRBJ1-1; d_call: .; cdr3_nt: TGTGCCAGCTCACCGGGGCAGTTCCAAGCTTTCTTT; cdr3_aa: CASSPGQFQAFF
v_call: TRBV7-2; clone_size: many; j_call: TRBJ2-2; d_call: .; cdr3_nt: TGTGCCAGCAGCTTAGCCACGGGGTGGGGATCGGCCGGGGAGCTGTTTTTT; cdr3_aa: CASSLATGWGSAGELFF
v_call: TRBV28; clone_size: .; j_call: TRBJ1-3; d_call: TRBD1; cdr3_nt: TGTGCCAGCAGAGACAGGGGGACTGGAAACACCATATATTTT; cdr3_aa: CASRDRGTGNTIYF
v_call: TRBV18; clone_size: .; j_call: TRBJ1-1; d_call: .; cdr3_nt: TGTGCCAGCTCACCTACTACGCGGTCTATTCTTGAAGCTTTCTTT; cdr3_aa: CASSPTTRSILEAFF
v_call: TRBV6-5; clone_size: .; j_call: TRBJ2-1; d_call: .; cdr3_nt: TGTGCCAGCAGTTACAACCACAATGAACAGTTCTTC; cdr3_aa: CASSYNHNEQFF
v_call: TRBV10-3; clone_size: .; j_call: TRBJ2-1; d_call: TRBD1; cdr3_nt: TGTGCCAGCACGACAGGGGGCTTGGGGTACAATGAGCAGTTCTTC; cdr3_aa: CASTTGGLGYNEQFF
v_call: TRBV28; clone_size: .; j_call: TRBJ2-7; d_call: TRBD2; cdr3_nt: TGTGCCAGCAGTAAACTCACGGGACTAGCGGGAGTTGTATACGAGCAGTACTTC; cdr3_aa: CASSKLTGLAGVVYEQYF
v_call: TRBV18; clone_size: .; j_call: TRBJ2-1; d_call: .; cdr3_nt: TGTGCCAGCTCGACAGGCTACAATGAGCAGTTCTTC; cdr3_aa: CASSTGYNEQFF
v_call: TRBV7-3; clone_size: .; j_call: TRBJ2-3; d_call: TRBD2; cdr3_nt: TGTGCCAGCAGCGCTACTAGCGGGAACACAGATACGCAGTATTTT; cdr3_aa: CASSATSGNTDTQYF
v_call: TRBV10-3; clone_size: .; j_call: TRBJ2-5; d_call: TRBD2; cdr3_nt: TGTGCCATCAGTGAGTGGGCTAGCGGGATTCAAGAGACCCAGTACTTC; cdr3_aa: CAISEWASGIQETQYF
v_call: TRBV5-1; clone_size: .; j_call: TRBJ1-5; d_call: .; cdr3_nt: TGCGCCAGCAGCTTGGATGGGGTGGACCAGCCCCAGCATTTT; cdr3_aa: CASSLDGVDQPQHF
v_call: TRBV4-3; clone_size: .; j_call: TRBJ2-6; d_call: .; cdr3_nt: TGCGCCAGCAGCCAACGACAGGTCTCTGGGGCCAACGTCCTGACTTTC; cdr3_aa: CASSQRQVSGANVLTF